Presented here are 28 T cell receptor beta chains from one specimen sequenced in a study of blood T cells in healthy people across ages. Combining a sample-barcoded 5' primer with a J-beta primer mix, a second PCR ran for about 6 to 12 cycles. TCRdb recomputed calls from the 5' RACE reads with MiXCR, one row per CDR3 protein. The sample shows approximately 830,000 distinct CDR3 sequences, 60% to 80% of them seen only once. The sample comprised blood. These receptors were obtained from a man aged 25 to 45 in good health.

This sequence joins TRBV29-1 and TRBJ2-4; D is perhaps TRBD1 (5 bases). The end of the DNA aligns better with TRBJ2-7, so the J call may be wrong. Germline V gene data show CDR1 as SQVTM and CDR2 as ANQGSEA. This CDR3 has 13 amino acids. Here the CDR3 reads CSVEADNPNEQYF. The CDR3 DNA follows: TGCAGCGTTGAAGCGGACAACCCCAACGAGCAGTACTTC.

This rearrangement joins TRBV2 to TRBJ2-4; 7 bases fit TRBD1. The J call may be faulty, since TRBJ2-7 better matches the DNA end. The CDR3 runs 14 residues. Germline V lookup: CDR1 SNHLY, CDR2 FYNNEI. In DNA, the CDR3 is TGTGCCAGCACCTGGGACAGCGCAACCTACGAGCAGTACTTC. Translated: CASTWDSATYEQYF.

The chain links TRBV29-1 to TRBJ1-2; 7 bases are a match to TRBD1. From germline, CDR1 is SQVTM and CDR2 ANQGSEA. Losses at the gene ends were 6 bases for V and 4 bases for J; bases not matched to a gene: 8. The CDR3 is 13 residues long. CDR3 coding DNA: TGCAGCGTCAAGACAGGGTCTACCTATGGCTACACCTTC. Translating gives CSVKTGSTYGYTF.

The sample holds one count of this clonotype. The chain uses TRBV30 and TRBJ1-1; 7 bases fit TRBD1. The CDR3 contains 12 residues. V lost 3 bases to trimming and J lost 7 bases; unmatched junction nucleotides: 5. CDR1 is GTSNPN and CDR2 is SVGIG in the germline V gene (reference sequence). DNA of the CDR3: TGTGCCTGGAGCGGACAGGCCTATGAAGCTTTCTTT. Translating it yields CAWSGQAYEAFF.

Points on this clonotype: A much larger clone lies a single base off, so this may be a read error. The chain has TRBV27 and TRBJ1-1, with a weak D call TRBD1 (6 bases). V dropped 5 bases and J dropped 4 bases, with 20 bases sitting between them. This CDR3 contains 16 residues. Germline assignment: CDR1 MNHEY and CDR2 SMNVEV (reference sequence). CDR3 loop: CASSPGDAPWGTEAFF. CDR3 nucleotide sequence: TGTGCCAGCAGTCCAGGGGATGCCCCCTGGGGCACTGAAGCTTTCTTT.

This clonotype was found once. The rearrangement uses TRBV6-2 or TRBV6-3 and TRBJ2-7, with 9 bases lining up with TRBD1. Germline V gene data show CDR1 as MNHEY and CDR2 as SVGEGT. The length of the CDR3 is 16 residues. Trimming took 8 bases from V and 2 from J; bases not matched to a gene: 13. The CDR3 is CASRGIGQGSTYEQYF. CDR3 DNA: TGTGCCAGCCGGGGGATCGGACAGGGGAGTACCTACGAGCAGTACTTC.

This chain joins TRBV29-1 and TRBJ2-1; TRBD2 matches 8 bases. The CDR3 spans 14 residues. V dropped 3 bases and J dropped 3; count of bases not matched to a gene: 4. The germline V gene encodes CDR1 SQVTM and CDR2 ANQGSEA. Here the CDR3 reads CSVDGGAHYNEQFF. The DNA for the CDR3 is TGCAGCGTTGACGGGGGGGCCCACTACAATGAGCAGTTCTTC.

On this clonotype itself: An end of the junction does not agree with germline; a read error may underlie this. CDR3 residues: CASSEAGSSGANVLTF. The DNA for the CDR3 is TGCGCCAGCAGTGAAGCGGGCAGCTCTGGGGCCAACGTCCTGACTTTC. The chain employs TRBV6-1 and TRBJ2-6; a possible D gene is TRBD2 (6 bases). This CDR3 has 16 amino acids. Germline CDR1 reads MNHNS; CDR2 reads SASEGT.

This clonotype showed up just a few times. One end of the junction does not line up with germline, which may come from a read error. The V call is TRBV2, the J call TRBJ2-7; possibly TRBD1 for D (6 bases). CDR3 length: 14 amino acids. Per the germline V gene, CDR1 is SNHLY and CDR2 is FYNNEI. In DNA, the CDR3 is TGTGCCAGTAGTGAGGTCAGGGGCTCCTACGAGCAGTACTTC. Protein: CASSEVRGSYEQYF.

The chain links TRBV29-1 to TRBJ2-1; no reliable D call. Germline V lookup: CDR1 SQVTM, CDR2 ANQGSEA. Trimming took off 4 bases at V and 0 bases at J, with 10 bases between the two ends. This CDR3 is 14 amino acids long. CDR3 DNA: TGCAGCGTTGGAGGCGAACCCTCCTACAATGAGCAGTTCTTC. It specifies CSVGGEPSYNEQFF.

The chain links TRBV15 to TRBJ2-3, with 8 bases matching TRBD1. The length of the CDR3 is 17 residues. With V trimmed by 2 bases and J by 6 bases, 13 bases remained unmatched. Germline V gene sequence: CDR1 LNHNV, CDR2 YYDKDF (reference sequence). CDR3 protein: CATSRPSPRGPADTQYF. In DNA, the CDR3 is TGTGCCACCAGCAGACCCTCTCCCAGGGGGCCCGCGGATACGCAGTATTTT.

This clonotype has a handful of counts. Mismatch with germline at one junction end may stem from a read error. The chain uses TRBV10-3 and TRBJ2-5; 7 bases fit TRBD1. This CDR3 has 14 amino acids. The germline V gene has CDR1 ENHRY and CDR2 SYGVKD. CDR3 nucleotide sequence: TGCGCCATCAGTGAGTCGACAGGGATGGAGACCCAGTACTTC. As protein: CAISESTGMETQYF.

The CDR3 bases are TGCAGCGTTGAAGATGGCTTATATGGCTACACCTTC. Amino acid sequence: CSVEDGLYGYTF. The chain has TRBV29-1 and TRBJ1-2, with D unclear. The V and J ends lost 0 bases and 5 bases respectively, with 7 bases between them. The germline V gene encodes CDR1 SQVTM and CDR2 ANQGSEA. The CDR3 length is 12 residues.

This clonotype was counted at least ten times. The chain employs TRBV5-1 and TRBJ2-5; 9 positions agree with TRBD2. The CDR3 is 15 residues long. Germline lookup yields CDR1 SGHRS and CDR2 YFSETQ. The ends lost 6 bases at V and 2 bases at J; junction bases unmatched: 8. The CDR3, as DNA: TGCGCCAGCAACTTAGCGGGGGTTCAGCAAGAGACCCAGTACTTC. This sequence encodes CASNLAGVQQETQYF.

The chain is built from TRBV6-5 and TRBJ1-2; the D gene is possibly TRBD1 (5 bases). This CDR3 has 18 amino acids. V was cut by 0 bases and J by 3 bases, with 20 bases left in between. The germline CDR1 and CDR2 sequences are MNHEY and SVGAGI. The CDR3, as DNA: TGTGCCAGCAGTTACTCGAAGACCGGGACCGCGGCTTACTATGGCTACACCTTC. Translation gives CASSYSKTGTAAYYGYTF.

The chain couples TRBV7-2 to TRBJ2-2; 7 nucleotides agree with TRBD2. J lost 4 bases, V lost 1 base, and 3 bases had no gene match. Germline loops: CDR1 SGHTA, CDR2 FQGNSA. CDR3 length: 15 amino acids. The CDR3, as DNA: TGTGCCAGCAGCTTAGTTGCTAGCGGCACCGGGGAGCTGTTTTTT. This encodes CASSLVASGTGELFF.

This clonotype was counted a single time. The genes are TRBV28 and TRBJ2-7; D remains unclear. The end of the DNA aligns better with TRBJ2-5, so the J call may be wrong. The CDR3 loop spans 12 amino acids. Germline V CDR1 and CDR2: MDHEN, SYDVKM. CDR3 sequence (DNA): TGTGCCAGCAGTCCATTGGTGGAGACCCAGTACTTC. Amino acids: CASSPLVETQYF.

The chain combines TRBV13 with TRBJ2-1; 10 nucleotides align to TRBD1. CDR1 PRHDT and CDR2 FYEKMQ come from the germline V gene (reference sequence). The CDR3 is 16 amino acids. V lost 5 bases and J lost 4; bases outside the gene matches: 8. As DNA, the CDR3 is TGTGCCAGCAGCATCGACAGGGGGCTGGCGTACAATGAGCAGTTCTTC. Translated: CASSIDRGLAYNEQFF.

Only one count was recorded for this clonotype. This chain uses TRBV2 with TRBJ2-1, with 8 bases lining up with TRBD2. V gave up 3 bases and J gave up 2 bases; unmatched junction bases: 6. CDR1 is SNHLY, CDR2 FYNNEI, per germline. There are 16 residues in the CDR3. The CDR3: CASSEVLAVTYNEQFF. Written as DNA, the CDR3 is TGTGCCAGCAGTGAGGTACTAGCGGTGACCTACAATGAGCAGTTCTTC.

The gene calls are TRBV7-9 and TRBJ2-1; TRBD1 aligns across 8 bases. The V and J ends lost 2 bases and 7 bases, in that order; junction bases with no gene match: 7. The germline V gene encodes CDR1 SEHNR and CDR2 FQNEAQ (reference sequence). The CDR3 is 15 residues long. CDR3 residues: CASSLTTGAGNEQFF. The CDR3 coding sequence is TGTGCCAGCAGCTTAACGACAGGGGCTGGGAATGAGCAGTTCTTC.

As DNA, the CDR3 is TGTGCCAGCAGTTACGAGGGGGCCTACAATGAGCAGTTCTTC. This codes for CASSYEGAYNEQFF. V gene TRBV6-2 or TRBV6-3 combines with J gene TRBJ2-1, with TRBD1 as a possible D gene (6 bases). CDR1 is MNHEY and CDR2 is SVGEGT in the germline V gene. V gave up 2 bases and J gave up 2 bases, with 7 bases separating them. The CDR3 totals 14 residues.

CDR3 sequence: CASSQEVQGTEAFF. The CDR3 bases are TGTGCCAGCAGCCAAGAAGTTCAGGGCACTGAAGCTTTCTTT. The rearrangement joins TRBV4-2 to TRBJ1-1, with D possibly matching TRBD1 (5 bases). The germline V gene encodes CDR1 LGHNA and CDR2 YNFKEQ. The CDR3 contains 14 residues. With 0 bases removed from V and 4 bases from J, the gap between germline ends came to 9 bases.

The V and J genes are TRBV7-8 and TRBJ2-3, with 10 bases lining up with TRBD2. The length of the CDR3 is 18 residues. Germline V gene data show CDR1 as SGHVS and CDR2 as FQNEAQ. The junction had 11 bases not matched to a gene; V was cut back by 5 bases and J by 0 bases. CDR3 DNA: TGTGCCAGCAGCCTGAGGGTAGCGGGGGGAACTAGCACAGATACGCAGTATTTT. This translates into CASSLRVAGGTSTDTQYF.

This chain joins TRBV9 and TRBJ2-7, with D unclear. Germline CDR1 and CDR2: SGDLS and YYNGEE. This CDR3 comprises 11 residues. V lost 10 bases and J lost 2, with 10 bases in between. For the CDR3, the DNA is TGTGCCGGCGCGCTCACCTACGAGCAGTACTTC. It translates to CAGALTYEQYF.

This clonotype was detected only a few times. J is TRBJ1-6 and V is TRBV6-5, with D perhaps TRBD1 (5 bases). This CDR3 comprises 14 residues. Germline V gene data show CDR1 as MNHEY and CDR2 as SVGAGI. V lost 2 bases to trimming and J lost 10 bases, with 12 bases between them. The CDR3 is CASSYEGPGSPLHF. The CDR3 bases are TGTGCCAGCAGTTACGAGGGGCCAGGGTCACCCCTCCACTTT.

The chain combines TRBV5-1 with TRBJ2-5, with 8 bases aligning to TRBD1. CDR3 size: 18 residues. The germline V gene has CDR1 SGHRS and CDR2 YFSETQ. The J segment lost 2 bases and the V segment lost 4 bases, leaving 16 bases of the junction unmatched. CDR3: CASSQGQGFEPKQETQYF. The CDR3 nucleotides read TGCGCCAGCAGCCAAGGACAGGGTTTTGAGCCAAAACAAGAGACCCAGTACTTC.

This sequence joins TRBV6-5 and TRBJ1-1; D is perhaps TRBD1 (6 bases). V was shortened by 4 bases and J by 1 base, with 13 bases between the two germline ends. Germline-derived CDR1 and CDR2 are MNHEY and SVGAGI. CDR3 length equals 15 residues. CDR3 coding DNA: TGTGCCAGCAGTTCCCACGGGGGCGCGAACACTGAAGCTTTCTTT. Translated, it gives CASSSHGGANTEAFF.

This clonotype was observed a few times. V is TRBV28 and J is TRBJ2-7, with no clear D. Germline values: CDR1 MDHEN, CDR2 SYDVKM. V gave up 3 bases and J gave up 3 bases, with 15 bases separating them. The CDR3 spans 15 residues. The CDR3 loop reads CASSFDDGSLYEQYF. The CDR3 DNA reads TGTGCCAGCAGTTTTGATGACGGGTCTCTCTACGAGCAGTACTTC. Full variable domain (missing parts from reference TRBV28 and TRBJ2-7): DVKVTQSSRYLVKRTGEKVFLECVQDMDHENMFWYRQDPGLGLRLIYFSYDVKMKEKGDIPEGYSVSREKKERFSLILESASTNQTSMYLCASSFDDGSLYEQYFGPGTRLTVT.